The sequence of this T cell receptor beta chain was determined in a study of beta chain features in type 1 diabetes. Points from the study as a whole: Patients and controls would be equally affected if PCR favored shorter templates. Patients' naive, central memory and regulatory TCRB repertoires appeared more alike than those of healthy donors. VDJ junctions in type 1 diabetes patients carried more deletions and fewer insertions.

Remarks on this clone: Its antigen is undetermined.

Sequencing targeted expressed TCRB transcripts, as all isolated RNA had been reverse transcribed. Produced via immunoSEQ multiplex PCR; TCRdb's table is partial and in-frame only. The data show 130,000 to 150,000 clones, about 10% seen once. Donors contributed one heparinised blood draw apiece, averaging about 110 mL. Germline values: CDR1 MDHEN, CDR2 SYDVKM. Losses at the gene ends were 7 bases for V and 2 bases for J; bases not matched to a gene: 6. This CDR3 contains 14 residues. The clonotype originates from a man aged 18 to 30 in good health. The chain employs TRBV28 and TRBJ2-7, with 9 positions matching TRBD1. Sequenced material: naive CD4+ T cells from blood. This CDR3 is CASTTGGVPYEQYF. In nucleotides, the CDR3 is TGTGCCAGCACCACAGGGGGCGTCCCCTACGAGCAGTACTTC.